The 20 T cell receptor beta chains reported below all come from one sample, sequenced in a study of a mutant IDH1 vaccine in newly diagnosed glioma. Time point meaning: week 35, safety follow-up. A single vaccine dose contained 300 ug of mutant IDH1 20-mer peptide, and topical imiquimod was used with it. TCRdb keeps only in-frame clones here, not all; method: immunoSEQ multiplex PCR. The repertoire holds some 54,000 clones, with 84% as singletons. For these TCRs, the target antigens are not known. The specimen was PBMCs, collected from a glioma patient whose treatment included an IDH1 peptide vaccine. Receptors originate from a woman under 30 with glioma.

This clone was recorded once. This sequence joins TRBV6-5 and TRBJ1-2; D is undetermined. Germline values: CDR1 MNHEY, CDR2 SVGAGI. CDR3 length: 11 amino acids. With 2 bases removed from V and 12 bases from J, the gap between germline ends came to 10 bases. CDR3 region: CASSYPPVHTF. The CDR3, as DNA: TGTGCCAGCAGTTACCCCCCAGTCCACACCTTC.

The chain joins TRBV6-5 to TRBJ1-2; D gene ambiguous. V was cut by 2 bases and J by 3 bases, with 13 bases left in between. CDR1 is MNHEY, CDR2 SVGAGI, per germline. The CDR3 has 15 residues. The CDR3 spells CASSYTGRPDYGYTF. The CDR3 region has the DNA TGTGCCAGCAGTTACACCGGACGGCCCGACTATGGCTACACCTTC.

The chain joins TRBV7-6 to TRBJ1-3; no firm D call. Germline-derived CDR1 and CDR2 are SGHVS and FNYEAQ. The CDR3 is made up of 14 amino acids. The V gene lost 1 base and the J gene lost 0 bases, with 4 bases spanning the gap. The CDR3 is CASSLEDSGNTIYF. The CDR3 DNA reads TGTGCCAGCAGCTTAGAAGACTCTGGAAACACCATATATTTT. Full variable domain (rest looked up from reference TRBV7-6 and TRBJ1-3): GAGVSQSPRYKVTKRGQDVALRCDPISGHVSLYWYRQALGQGPEFLTYFNYEAQQDKSGLPNDRFSAERPEGSISTLTIQRTEQRDSAMYRCASSLEDSGNTIYFGEGSWLTVV.

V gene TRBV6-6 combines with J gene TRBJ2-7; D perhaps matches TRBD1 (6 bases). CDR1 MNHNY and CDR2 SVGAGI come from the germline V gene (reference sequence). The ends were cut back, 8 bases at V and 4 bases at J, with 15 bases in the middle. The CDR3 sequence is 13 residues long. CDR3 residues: CASRRQARYEQYF. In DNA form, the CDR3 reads TGTGCCAGCCGAAGACAGGCTAGGTACGAGCAGTACTTC.

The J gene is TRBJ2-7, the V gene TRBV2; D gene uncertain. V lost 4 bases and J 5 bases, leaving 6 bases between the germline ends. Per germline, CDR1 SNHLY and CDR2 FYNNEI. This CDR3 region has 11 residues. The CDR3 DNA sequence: TGTGCCAGCAGTGGGCGTAACGAGCAGTACTTC. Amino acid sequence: CASSGRNEQYF.

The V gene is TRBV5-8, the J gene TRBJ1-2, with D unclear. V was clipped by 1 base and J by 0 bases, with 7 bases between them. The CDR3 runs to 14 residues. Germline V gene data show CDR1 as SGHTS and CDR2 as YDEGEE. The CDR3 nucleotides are TGTGCCAGCAGCTTGCGTCGACCTAACTATGGCTACACCTTC. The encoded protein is CASSLRRPNYGYTF.

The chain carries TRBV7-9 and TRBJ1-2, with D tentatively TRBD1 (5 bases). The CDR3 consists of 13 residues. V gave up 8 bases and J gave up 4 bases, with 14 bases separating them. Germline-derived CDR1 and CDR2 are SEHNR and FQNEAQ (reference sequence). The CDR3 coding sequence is TGTGCCAGCCGGGCGGGGGAGGTCTATGGCTACACCTTC. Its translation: CASRAGEVYGYTF.

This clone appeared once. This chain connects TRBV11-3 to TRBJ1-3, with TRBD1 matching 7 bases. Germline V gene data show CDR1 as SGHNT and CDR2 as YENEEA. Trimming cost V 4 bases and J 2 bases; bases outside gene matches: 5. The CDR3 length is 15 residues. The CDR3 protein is CASSSSDRAGNTIYF. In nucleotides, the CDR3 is TGTGCCAGCAGCTCCTCTGACAGGGCTGGAAACACCATATATTTT.

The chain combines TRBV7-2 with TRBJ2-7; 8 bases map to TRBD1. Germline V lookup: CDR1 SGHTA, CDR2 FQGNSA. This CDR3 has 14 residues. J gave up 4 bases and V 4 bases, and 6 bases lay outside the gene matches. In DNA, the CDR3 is TGTGCCAGCAGCTCCGGGACAGGACCTTACGAGCAGTACTTC. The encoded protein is CASSSGTGPYEQYF.

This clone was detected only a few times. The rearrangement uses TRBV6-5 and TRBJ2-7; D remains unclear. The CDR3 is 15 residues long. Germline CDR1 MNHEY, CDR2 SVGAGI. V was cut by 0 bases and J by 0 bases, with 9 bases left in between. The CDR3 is CASSYSTLGSYEQYF. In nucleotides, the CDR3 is TGTGCCAGCAGTTACTCGACTCTGGGCTCCTACGAGCAGTACTTC.

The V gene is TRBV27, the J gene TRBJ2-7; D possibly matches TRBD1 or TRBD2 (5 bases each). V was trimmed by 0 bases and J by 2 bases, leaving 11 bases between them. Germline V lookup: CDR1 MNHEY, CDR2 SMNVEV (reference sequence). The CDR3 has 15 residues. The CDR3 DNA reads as TGTGCCAGCAGTTTATCGAGGGACGGAGCCTACGAGCAGTACTTC. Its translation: CASSLSRDGAYEQYF.

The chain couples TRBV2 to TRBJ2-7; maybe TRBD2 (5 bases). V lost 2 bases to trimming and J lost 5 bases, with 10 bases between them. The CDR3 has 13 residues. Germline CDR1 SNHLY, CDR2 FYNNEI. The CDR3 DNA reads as TGTGCCAGCAGTGAACCGTGGACTGACGAGCAGTACTTC. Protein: CASSEPWTDEQYF.

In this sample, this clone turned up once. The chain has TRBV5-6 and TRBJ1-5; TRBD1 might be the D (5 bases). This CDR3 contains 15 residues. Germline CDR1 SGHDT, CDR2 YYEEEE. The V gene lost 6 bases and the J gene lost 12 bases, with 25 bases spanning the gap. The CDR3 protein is CASTIGGDLILDQHF. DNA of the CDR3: TGTGCCAGCACCATTGGGGGGGACCTAATTTTGGACCAGCATTTT.

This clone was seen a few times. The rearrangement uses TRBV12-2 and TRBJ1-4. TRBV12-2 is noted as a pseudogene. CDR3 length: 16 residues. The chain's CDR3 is CASRLAVTSGHEKLFF. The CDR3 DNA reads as TGTGCAAGTCGCTTAGCGGTCACTAGCGGACATGAAAAACTGTTTTTT.

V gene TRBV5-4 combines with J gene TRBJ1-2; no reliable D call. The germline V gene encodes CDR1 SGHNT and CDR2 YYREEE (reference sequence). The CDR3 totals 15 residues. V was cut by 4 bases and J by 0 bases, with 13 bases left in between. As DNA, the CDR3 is TGTGCCAGCAGCCTAAGGGCCCGATCTAACTATGGCTACACCTTC. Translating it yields CASSLRARSNYGYTF.

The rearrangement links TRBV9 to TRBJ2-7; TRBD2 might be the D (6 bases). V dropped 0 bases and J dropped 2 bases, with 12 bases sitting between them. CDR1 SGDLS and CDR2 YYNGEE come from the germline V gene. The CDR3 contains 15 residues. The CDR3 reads CASSVGTGEAYEQYF. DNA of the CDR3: TGTGCCAGCAGCGTAGGGACGGGAGAGGCCTACGAGCAGTACTTC.

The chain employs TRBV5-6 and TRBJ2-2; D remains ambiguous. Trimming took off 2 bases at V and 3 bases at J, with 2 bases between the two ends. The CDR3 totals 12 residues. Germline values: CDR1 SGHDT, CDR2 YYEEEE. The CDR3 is CASSFHTGELFF. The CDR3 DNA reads TGTGCCAGCAGCTTTCACACCGGGGAGCTGTTTTTT.

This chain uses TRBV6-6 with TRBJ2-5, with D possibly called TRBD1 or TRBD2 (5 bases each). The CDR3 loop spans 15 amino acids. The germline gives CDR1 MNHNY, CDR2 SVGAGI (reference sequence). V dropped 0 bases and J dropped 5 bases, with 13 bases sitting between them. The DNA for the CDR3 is TGTGCCAGCAGTTACTCGGGCGGGTGGGGGGAGACCCAGTACTTC. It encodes CASSYSGGWGETQYF.

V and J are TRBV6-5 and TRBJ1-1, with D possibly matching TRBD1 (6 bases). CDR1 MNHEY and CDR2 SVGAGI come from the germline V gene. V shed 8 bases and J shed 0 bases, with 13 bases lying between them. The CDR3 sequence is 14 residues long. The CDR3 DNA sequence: TGTGCCAGCCGTCGGGGGCTAATGAACACTGAAGCTTTCTTT. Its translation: CASRRGLMNTEAFF.

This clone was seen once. Here the CDR3 DNA reads TGTGCCAGCAGCTGGAGCCTCCGGGGGACAGGGAACACCGGGGAGCTGTTTTTT. Its translation is CASSWSLRGTGNTGELFF. The chain employs TRBV7-2 and TRBJ2-2; 8 bases are shared with TRBD1. CDR1 SGHTA and CDR2 FQGNSA come from the germline V gene. Unmatched junction bases numbered 11, after V lost 4 bases and J lost 1 base. This CDR3 comprises 18 residues.